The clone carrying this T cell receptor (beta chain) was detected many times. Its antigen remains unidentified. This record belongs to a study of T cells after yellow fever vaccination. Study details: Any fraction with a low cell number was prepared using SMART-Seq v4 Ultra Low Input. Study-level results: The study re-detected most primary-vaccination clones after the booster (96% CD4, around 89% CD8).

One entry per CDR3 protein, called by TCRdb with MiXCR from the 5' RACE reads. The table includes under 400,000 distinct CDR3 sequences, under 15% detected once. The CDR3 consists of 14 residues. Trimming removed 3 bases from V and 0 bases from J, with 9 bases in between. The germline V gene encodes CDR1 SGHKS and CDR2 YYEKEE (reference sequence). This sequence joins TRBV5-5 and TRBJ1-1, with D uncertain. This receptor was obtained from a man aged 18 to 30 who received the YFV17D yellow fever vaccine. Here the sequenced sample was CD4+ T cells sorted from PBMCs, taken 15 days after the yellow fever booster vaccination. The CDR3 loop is CASSSIIMNTEAFF. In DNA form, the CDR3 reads TGTGCCAGCAGCTCAATTATCATGAACACTGAAGCTTTCTTT.